This TCR beta chain stems from a study of CD8 T cells in Susac syndrome. Overall study findings and caveats: Individuals included in the TCR sequencing and HLA analysis were acknowledged by the study to be relatively few in number.

The multiple sclerosis controls were treatment-naive patients with relapsing-remitting disease that was stable or active. The TEMRA cells underwent FACS enrichment, while the CD8+ and CD4+ T cells underwent negative isolation. The junction had 0 bases not matched to a gene; V was cut back by 1 base and J by 5 bases. Per the germline V gene, CDR1 is LGHNA and CDR2 is YSLEER. The CDR3 is 16 amino acids. Turning to this clonotype: Its cognate antigen is unknown.

Random hexamers were used to reverse transcribe the RNA input (about 0.5 to 1 ug). Across 54 Vbeta and 13 Jbeta, TCR beta CDR3 was amplified with immunoSEQ multiplex PCR. TCRdb itself ran the immunoSEQ multiplex PCR reads through MiXCR, one entry per CDR3 protein. The sample consists of about 300,000 distinct CDR3 sequences, 85% of them appearing once. The sequence derives from a human donor with multiple sclerosis. The sequencing input was CD8+ T cells from PBMCs. V gene TRBV4-3 combines with J gene TRBJ2-2, with 14 bases fitting TRBD2. The CDR3 DNA sequence: TGCGCCAGCAGCCAAGGGACTAGCGGGAGGACCGGGGAGCTGTTTTTT. Its protein is CASSQGTSGRTGELFF.